The 31 T cell receptor beta chains below all came from one sample that was sequenced in a study of cytomegalovirus exposure and HLA in healthy donors. PCR amplification relied on 60 Vbeta primers (plus 13 Jbeta primers). Libraries were prepared by immunoSEQ multiplex PCR; TCRdb keeps only in-frame clonotypes and omits some of them. The data hold approximately 200,000 clones, with roughly 80% observed a single time. The sample taken for sequencing was PBMCs. These TCRs come from a man aged 35-49 years in good health and CMV-seronegative.

The chain carries TRBV4-2 and TRBJ2-7; TRBD1 might be the D (6 bases). This CDR3 is 15 amino acids long. The V and J ends lost 2 bases and 0 bases respectively, with 11 bases between them. Germline V gives CDR1 LGHNA, CDR2 YNFKEQ. DNA for the CDR3: TGTGCCAGCAGCCAATACCGGGACATCTCCTACGAGCAGTACTTC. The encoded protein is CASSQYRDISYEQYF.

The genes are TRBV5-1 and TRBJ1-5, with D maybe TRBD1 (5 bases). V was pared by 0 bases and J by 0 bases, with 7 bases between. From germline, CDR1 is SGHRS and CDR2 YFSETQ. The CDR3 is 15 residues long. The CDR3 here is CASSLEGDSNQPQHF. CDR3 nucleotide sequence: TGCGCCAGCAGCTTGGAAGGGGATAGCAATCAGCCCCAGCATTTT.

This chain connects TRBV10-3 to TRBJ2-3; 8 bases are shared with TRBD2. Trimming cost V 10 bases and J 0 bases; bases outside gene matches: 9. Germline CDR1 ENHRY, CDR2 SYGVKD. This CDR3 has 15 amino acids. CDR3 sequence reads: CATSGSGGSTDTQYF. The CDR3 DNA reads as TGTGCCACCTCGGGAAGCGGGGGTAGCACAGATACGCAGTATTTT.

The chain has TRBV28 and TRBJ1-2; 7 positions agree with TRBD1. This CDR3 has 13 residues. The J segment lost 6 bases and the V segment lost 6 bases, leaving 7 bases of the junction unmatched. CDR1 is MDHEN and CDR2 is SYDVKM in the germline V gene. CDR3 region: CASSPRDRDGYTF. The DNA for the CDR3 is TGTGCCAGCAGCCCCCGGGACAGAGATGGCTACACCTTC.

This rearrangement joins TRBV2 to TRBJ2-3; TRBD1 agrees at 7 bases. V shed 7 bases, J shed 3 bases, and the junction held 13 bases outside the gene matches. The length of the CDR3 is 16 residues. CDR1 SNHLY and CDR2 FYNNEI come from the germline V gene. The DNA of the CDR3 is TGTGCCAGCATGAGGGGAAGGAAACAGGGGACAGATACGCAGTATTTT. This codes for CASMRGRKQGTDTQYF.

This chain uses TRBV15 with TRBJ2-7; 7 nucleotides line up with TRBD1. Losses at the gene ends were 5 bases for V and 3 bases for J; bases not matched to a gene: 4. This CDR3 has 13 residues. Germline assignment: CDR1 LNHNV and CDR2 YYDKDF (reference sequence). CDR3 in DNA: TGTGCCACCAGCGGAAGGACAGGCTACGAGCAGTACTTC. Translation gives CATSGRTGYEQYF.

This sequence joins TRBV10-3 and TRBJ2-1; 10 bases agree with TRBD2. Trimming cost V 6 bases and J 7 bases; bases outside gene matches: 3. The CDR3 contains 13 residues. Germline CDR1 ENHRY, CDR2 SYGVKD. The CDR3 here is CAIRGTSANEQFF. DNA for the CDR3: TGTGCCATCAGAGGGACTAGCGCGAATGAGCAGTTCTTC.

The chain links TRBV14 to TRBJ1-2; 9 bases map to TRBD1. V dropped 6 bases and J dropped 5; count of bases not matched to a gene: 10. CDR1 and CDR2 (germline): SGHDN, FVKESK. This CDR3 spans 15 amino acids. The CDR3 coding sequence is TGTGCCAGCAGACCGGGACAGGGAGACATATATGGCTACACCTTC. Its protein is CASRPGQGDIYGYTF.

The chain has TRBV9 and TRBJ1-2; D possibly corresponds to TRBD1 (6 bases). CDR3 length: 13 amino acids. With 4 bases removed from V and 4 bases from J, the gap between germline ends came to 11 bases. Per the germline V gene, CDR1 is SGDLS and CDR2 is YYNGEE. In DNA form, the CDR3 reads TGTGCCAGCAGCTCCCAGGGGAGCTATGGCTACACCTTC. Protein product: CASSSQGSYGYTF.

This sequence joins TRBV29-1 and TRBJ2-1; 12 bases fit TRBD2. Per germline, CDR1 SQVTM and CDR2 ANQGSEA. CDR3 size: 14 residues. Trimming removed 4 bases from V and 7 bases from J; junction bases left unmatched: 5. CDR3 nucleotides: TGCAGCGTTGGACTAGCGGGAGTGGGTAATGAGCAGTTCTTC. This encodes CSVGLAGVGNEQFF.

A few counts support this clone. The chain couples TRBV6-1 to TRBJ2-3, with 12 bases identical to TRBD2. CDR1 is MNHNS, CDR2 SASEGT, per germline. This CDR3 region has 15 residues. The V segment lost 7 bases and the J segment 4 bases; nucleotides outside the gene matches: 6. The CDR3 coding sequence is TGTGCCAGCACTGCGACTAGCGGGGGCGCAGATACGCAGTATTTT. Protein product: CASTATSGGADTQYF.

This clone appeared a single time. The chain employs TRBV18 and TRBJ1-5, with 9 bases identical to TRBD1. This CDR3 is 14 amino acids long. Trimming at V came to 3 bases and at J to 7 bases, leaving 4 bases not matched to a gene. CDR1 and CDR2 (germline): KGHSH, LQKENI. The chain's CDR3 is CASSPGTGRQPQHF. DNA for the CDR3: TGTGCCAGCTCACCGGGGACAGGGAGACAGCCCCAGCATTTT.

This chain uses TRBV10-1 with TRBJ2-1, with 7 bases lining up with TRBD2. Germline CDR1 is WNHNN and CDR2 is SYGVQD (reference sequence). Losses at the gene ends were 6 bases for V and 1 base for J; bases not matched to a gene: 9. This CDR3 contains 16 residues. CDR3 sequence reads: CASSSSGSGSYNEQFF. As DNA, the CDR3 is TGCGCCAGCAGCTCGAGCGGTAGCGGGTCCTACAATGAGCAGTTCTTC.

The rearrangement joins TRBV18 to TRBJ1-1; 8 nucleotides agree with TRBD1. V lost 4 bases and J lost 3; bases outside the gene matches: 4. Germline-derived CDR1 and CDR2 are KGHSH and LQKENI. The CDR3 consists of 14 residues. The CDR3: CASSRDRKDTEAFF. In DNA form, the CDR3 reads TGTGCCAGCTCACGGGACAGGAAGGACACTGAAGCTTTCTTT.

The chain recombines TRBV30 with TRBJ2-7; TRBD2 is a possible D gene (5 bases). CDR1 is GTSNPN and CDR2 is SVGIG in the germline V gene (reference sequence). The CDR3 consists of 16 residues. V was pared by 0 bases and J by 3 bases, with 18 bases between. This CDR3 reads CAWSVTGSGRDYEQYF. The CDR3 DNA is TGTGCCTGGAGTGTAACTGGCTCAGGCCGGGACTACGAGCAGTACTTC.

This sequence joins TRBV7-2 and TRBJ1-3, with 9 positions matching TRBD1. Germline trimming cut 5 bases from V and 4 bases from J; bases unmatched to any gene: 6. The CDR3 totals 15 residues. CDR1 is SGHTA, CDR2 FQGNSA, per germline. The CDR3 nucleotides read TGTGCCAGCAGCCCGACAGGGGGTACCGGAAACACCATATATTTT. This translates into CASSPTGGTGNTIYF.

V gene TRBV20-1 combines with J gene TRBJ2-3, with unresolved D. CDR1 and CDR2 (germline): DFQATT, SNEGSKA (reference sequence). Deletions cut 5 bases from V and 4 bases from J, with 4 bases between. This CDR3 region has 10 residues. The CDR3 loop is CSAESDTQYF. CDR3 DNA: TGCAGTGCTGAGTCAGATACGCAGTATTTT.

The chain is built from TRBV5-1 and TRBJ2-2; the match to TRBD2 covers 7 bases. This CDR3 spans 15 amino acids. Trimming took 7 bases from V and 0 from J; bases not matched to a gene: 6. Germline CDR1 is SGHRS and CDR2 is YFSETQ. CDR3 bases: TGCGCCAGCGCCGAACGGGGGGCGAACACCGGGGAGCTGTTTTTT. This gives the protein CASAERGANTGELFF. Variable domain in full (rest from reference TRBV5-1 and TRBJ2-2): KAGVTQTPRYLIKTRGQQVTLSCSPISGHRSVSWYQQTPGQGLQFLFEYFSETQRNKGNFPGRFSGRQFSNSRSEMNVSTLELGDSALYLCASAERGANTGELFFGEGSRLTVL.

The chain employs TRBV2 and TRBJ2-6; perhaps TRBD2 as D (5 bases). This CDR3 has 15 residues. CDR1 is SNHLY and CDR2 is FYNNEI in the germline V gene. The ends were cut back, 5 bases at V and 0 bases at J, with 8 bases in the middle. CDR3 protein: CASSRTYSGANVLTF. The CDR3 region has the DNA TGTGCCAGCAGTCGGACTTACTCTGGGGCCAACGTCCTGACTTTC.

The rearrangement uses TRBV2 and TRBJ1-2, with TRBD1 as a possible D gene (6 bases). The germline V gene encodes CDR1 SNHLY and CDR2 FYNNEI. The CDR3 is 16 amino acids. Deletions cut 1 base from V and 7 bases from J, with 19 bases between. CDR3 DNA sequence: TGTGCCAGCAGTGAAGATCTGGGAGGGGGTTCTGCTGGCTACACCTTC. Translated, it gives CASSEDLGGGSAGYTF.

This clone was detected only a few times. The CDR3 nucleotides are TGTGCCAGCACCCTACAGGGGAAACGGTACAATGAGCAGTTCTTC. As protein: CASTLQGKRYNEQFF. The chain recombines TRBV2 with TRBJ2-1, with 7 bases matching TRBD1. The CDR3 consists of 15 residues. V lost 7 bases and J lost 4; bases outside the gene matches: 10. In germline, CDR1 is SNHLY, CDR2 FYNNEI. Full variable domain (rest looked up from reference TRBV2 and TRBJ2-1): EPEVTQTPSHQVTQMGQEVILRCVPISNHLYFYWYRQILGQKVEFLVSFYNNEISEKSEIFDDQFSVERPDGSNFTLKIRSTKLEDSAMYFCASTLQGKRYNEQFFGPGTRLTVL.

The rearrangement joins TRBV4-3 to TRBJ2-2; TRBD1 agrees at 11 bases. The junction had 10 bases not matched to a gene; V was cut back by 3 bases and J by 1 base. The CDR3 is made up of 19 amino acids. Germline CDR1 LGHNA, CDR2 YSLEER. CDR3 region: CASSHRSPGQGVNTGELFF. In DNA form, the CDR3 reads TGCGCCAGCAGCCACCGGAGCCCGGGACAGGGGGTGAACACCGGGGAGCTGTTTTTT.

This chain uses TRBV7-3 with TRBJ1-1; D gene ambiguous. This CDR3 region has 14 residues. The germline CDR1 and CDR2 sequences are SGHTA and FQGTGA. Deletions cut 5 bases from V and 7 bases from J, with 17 bases between. The CDR3 spells CASSPTGINHEAFF. In DNA form, the CDR3 reads TGTGCCAGCAGCCCCACCGGTATAAATCATGAAGCTTTCTTT.

The rearrangement uses TRBV7-2 and TRBJ2-5, with D tentatively TRBD2 (5 bases). The germline V gene encodes CDR1 SGHTA and CDR2 FQGNSA. Trimming removed 5 bases at V and 5 bases at J, with 15 bases between. This CDR3 comprises 14 residues. The CDR3 nucleotides read TGTGCCAGCAGCCAAGGGAGTATAGGGGAGACCCAGTACTTC. Translating gives CASSQGSIGETQYF. Filled out from reference TRBV7-2 and TRBJ2-5, the complete variable domain reads GAGVSQSPSNKVTEKGKDVELRCDPISGHTALYWYRQSLGQGLEFLIYFQGNSAPDKSGLPSDRFSAERTGGSVSTLTIQRTQQEDSAVYLCASSQGSIGETQYFGPGTRLLVL.

This clone was observed a single time. V usage is TRBV19 and J usage is TRBJ2-3; 10 bases agree with TRBD2. Germline V gene sequence: CDR1 LNHDA, CDR2 SQIVND (reference sequence). V was clipped by 6 bases and J by 4 bases; unmatched bases: 4. CDR3 size: 14 residues. This chain's CDR3 is CASRVAGGADTQYF. Here the CDR3 DNA reads TGTGCCAGTAGGGTAGCGGGAGGAGCAGATACGCAGTATTTT.

In its sample, this clone was seen once. This chain uses TRBV6-1 with TRBJ1-2; possible D gene TRBD1, 5 bases. V gave up 8 bases and J gave up 3 bases, with 19 bases separating them. Per the germline V gene, CDR1 is MNHNS and CDR2 is SASEGT. The CDR3 sequence is 15 residues long. The CDR3: CASGGTNQGDYGYTF. The CDR3 DNA sequence: TGTGCCAGCGGGGGGACTAATCAAGGCGACTATGGCTACACCTTC.

The genes are TRBV28 and TRBJ1-5; D uncertain. Trimming removed 4 bases from V and 10 bases from J, with 8 bases in between. This CDR3 contains 11 residues. Looked up from germline, CDR1 is MDHEN and CDR2 is SYDVKM. The CDR3, as DNA: TGTGCCAGCAGTTACCCGACTCCCCAGCATTTT. Protein product: CASSYPTPQHF.

The J gene is TRBJ1-1, the V gene TRBV7-2; TRBD1 matches at 8 bases. V lost 5 bases to trimming and J lost 7 bases; unmatched junction nucleotides: 6. Germline CDR1 and CDR2: SGHTA and FQGNSA. This CDR3 has 13 amino acids. CDR3 nucleotide sequence: TGTGCCAGCAGCCAGTCAGGGGGCCGTGAAGCTTTCTTT. Translated: CASSQSGGREAFF.

The chain joins TRBV5-6 to TRBJ1-6; the D is unclear. This CDR3 has 13 residues. Germline V gene data show CDR1 as SGHDT and CDR2 as YYEEEE. V dropped 2 bases and J dropped 7 bases, with 7 bases sitting between them. For the CDR3, the DNA is TGTGCCAGCAGCTTCGGTCGAAATTCACCCCTCCACTTT. This translates into CASSFGRNSPLHF.

The chain is built from TRBV18 and TRBJ2-5, with 7 bases identical to TRBD1. CDR3 length: 15 amino acids. J lost 1 base, V lost 2 bases, and 4 bases had no gene match. From germline, CDR1 is KGHSH and CDR2 LQKENI. CDR3 sequence (DNA): TGTGCCAGCTCACCAAAGGGGGCAGTCCAAGAGACCCAGTACTTC. This sequence encodes CASSPKGAVQETQYF.

The chain couples TRBV10-3 to TRBJ2-2, with D tentatively TRBD1 (5 bases). V lost 10 bases to trimming and J lost 4 bases, with 13 bases between them. Per germline, CDR1 ENHRY and CDR2 SYGVKD. The CDR3 sequence is 13 residues long. The CDR3 loop reads CATQGTSTGELFF. The DNA of the CDR3 is TGTGCCACCCAGGGAACCTCCACCGGGGAGCTGTTTTTT.